A few counts support the clone carrying this T cell receptor (beta chain). As handled by the study authors: Estimated nucleated cell counts came from reference gene primer amplification. The data were produced by immunoSEQ multiplex PCR, yet TCRdb's version contains in-frame clones alone and is incomplete. The D gene and trimming were derived from the DNA, and the V and J assignments and clone size from that table. The table includes 240,000 or so clones, around 83% detected once. Deletions cut 5 bases from V and 0 bases from J, with 17 bases between. Germline CDR1 is SGHDN and CDR2 is FVKESK. The CDR3 extends over 16 amino acids. This specimen belongs to a study of blood T cell repertoires in COVID-19. Study-wide context: T cells, B-cell-depleted T cells, or PBMCs provided the cDNA or gDNA that served as material.

Sequencing input: peripheral blood. V gene TRBV14 combines with J gene TRBJ2-7, with a possible D match to TRBD2 (8 bases). This receptor was taken from a young woman with acute or convalescent COVID-19. For the CDR3, the DNA is TGTGCCAGCAGCGTAGGGGGCGGGAGGATCTCCTACGAGCAGTACTTC. Protein sequence: CASSVGGGRISYEQYF.